A selection of T cell receptor beta chains follows, all from one sample in a study of somatic mutations in cytotoxic T cells in rheumatoid arthritis. Method: immunoSEQ multiplex PCR; TCRdb's copy keeps in-frame clones and lacks some. The sample has 16,000 or so clones, 65% to 80% seen once; the top ten hold roughly 4.4%. Sequencing used CD8+ T cells sorted from blood. These receptors all stem from an adult with rheumatoid arthritis. The CDR3 runs from the conserved cysteine through the conserved F or W. The order of the fields is clone size, D gene, V gene, J gene, CDR3 DNA, CDR3 protein. D genes are given only for firm matches. A row's size may be missing; if present it is once, few, many or a size class.

size: -
D: -
V: TRBV7-9
J: TRBJ2-5
DNA: TGTGCCAGCCGGGGGCCGGCTGAAGAGACCCAGTACTTC
CDR3: CASRGPAEETQYF

size: -
D: -
V: TRBV29-1
J: TRBJ1-1
DNA: TGCAGCGTTCCACGGGGACAAACTGAAGCTTTCTTT
CDR3: CSVPRGQTEAFF

size: -
D: TRBD2
V: TRBV10-1
J: TRBJ2-3
DNA: TGCGCCAGCAGCCTAACAGGAGCGGGGGCGCAGTATTTT
CDR3: CASSLTGAGAQYF

size: few
D: -
V: TRBV4-1
J: TRBJ1-1
DNA: TGCGCCAGCAGCCTACTACAGATCCCGAACACTGAAGCTTTCTTT
CDR3: CASSLLQIPNTEAFF

size: -
D: -
V: TRBV18
J: TRBJ2-3
DNA: TGTGCCAGCTCACCAGGGACTCCTGTTGCAGATACGCAGTATTTT
CDR3: CASSPGTPVADTQYF

size: -
D: -
V: TRBV7-2
J: TRBJ1-1
DNA: TGTGCCAGCAGCTCAAATCCAGGGGCCGGAACTGAAGCTTTCTTT
CDR3: CASSSNPGAGTEAFF

size: -
D: -
V: TRBV9
J: TRBJ2-7
DNA: TGTGCCAGCAGCGTAGTGGCAAGAACCCCACTTCACGAGCAGTACTTC
CDR3: CASSVVARTPLHEQYF

size: -
D: -
V: TRBV5-6
J: TRBJ2-7
DNA: TGTGCCAGCAGCTATGTAGGGAGCTCCTACGAGCAGTACTTC
CDR3: CASSYVGSSYEQYF

size: -
D: TRBD1
V: TRBV7-9
J: TRBJ2-1
DNA: TGTGCCAGCAGTCATCCGGACAGGGATAGCAATGAGCAGTTCTTC
CDR3: CASSHPDRDSNEQFF

size: few
D: TRBD2
V: TRBV2
J: TRBJ2-1
DNA: TGTGCCAGCAACCCGCCGCCAGGACTAGCCGTAAACAATGAGCAGTTCTTC
CDR3: CASNPPPGLAVNNEQFF

size: -
D: -
V: TRBV29-1
J: TRBJ1-2
DNA: TGCAGCGCGAAATTTGAGGGCAGTAACTATGGCTACACCTTC
CDR3: CSAKFEGSNYGYTF

size: -
D: -
V: TRBV7-9
J: TRBJ2-7
DNA: TGTGCCAGCAGCCCCGAGAGGGGCCCCTTCTACGAGCAGTACTTC
CDR3: CASSPERGPFYEQYF

size: -
D: TRBD1
V: TRBV5-1
J: TRBJ2-7
DNA: TGCGCCAGCAGCACCGTACAGGGGGCGGCATCGGACGAGCAGTACTTC
CDR3: CASSTVQGAASDEQYF

size: -
D: -
V: TRBV5-8
J: TRBJ2-7
DNA: TGTGCCAGCAGCTTGGATTACGGCTACGAGCAGTACTTC
CDR3: CASSLDYGYEQYF

size: -
D: -
V: TRBV25-1
J: TRBJ2-7
DNA: TGTGCCAGCAACGGACAGTCCTACGAGCAGTACTTC
CDR3: CASNGQSYEQYF

size: -
D: -
V: TRBV7-6
J: TRBJ1-6
DNA: TGTGCCAGCAGCTTAGCGCGCGGGGGGGAATCACCCCTCCACTTT
CDR3: CASSLARGGESPLHF

size: once
D: -
V: TRBV19
J: TRBJ2-7
DNA: TGTGCCAGTAGCGGGGATAACCTAATCTACGAGCAGTACTTC
CDR3: CASSGDNLIYEQYF

size: -
D: -
V: TRBV6-5
J: TRBJ2-2
DNA: TGTGCCAGCAGTTACGGGTTACCCACACCCGGGGAGCTGTTTTTT
CDR3: CASSYGLPTPGELFF

size: -
D: -
V: TRBV29-1
J: TRBJ1-2
DNA: TGCAGCGTTGGTAAGGCCTATGGCTACACCTTC
CDR3: CSVGKAYGYTF

size: -
D: -
V: TRBV6-6
J: TRBJ2-7
DNA: TGTGCCAGCAGTTACACAGGGTCTCACGAGCAGTACTTC
CDR3: CASSYTGSHEQYF

size: -
D: -
V: TRBV5-1
J: TRBJ1-2
DNA: TGCGCCAGCAGCCAGAGGGAGGGTGACTATGGCTACACCTTC
CDR3: CASSQREGDYGYTF

size: few
D: -
V: TRBV7-6
J: TRBJ1-1
DNA: TGTGCCAGCAGCTCTGGGGGCCTCACTGAAGCTTTCTTT
CDR3: CASSSGGLTEAFF

size: -
D: TRBD1
V: TRBV25-1
J: TRBJ1-2
DNA: TGTGCCAGCAGTGAGCCCCGGGGACAGGGTAGCTATGGCTACACCTTC
CDR3: CASSEPRGQGSYGYTF

size: -
D: TRBD2
V: TRBV13
J: TRBJ2-5
DNA: TGTGCCAGCAGTTGGACTAGCGGGGGAGCGGGGAGCTCCCAGTACTTC
CDR3: CASSWTSGGAGSSQYF

size: -
D: -
V: TRBV7-9
J: TRBJ2-5
DNA: TGTGCCAGCAGCTTAGATTGGGAGACCCAGTACTTC
CDR3: CASSLDWETQYF

size: -
D: TRBD2
V: TRBV27
J: TRBJ2-7
DNA: TGTGCCAGCCATTCACTAGCGGGACTTTACGAGCAGTACTTC
CDR3: CASHSLAGLYEQYF

size: -
D: -
V: TRBV10-1
J: TRBJ2-5
DNA: TGCGCCAGCAGTGAGAGGGTCGTTGGGACCCAGTACTTC
CDR3: CASSERVVGTQYF

size: few
D: TRBD1
V: TRBV19
J: TRBJ1-2
DNA: TGTGCCAGTAGTCCTCGGACAGGGCAAAACTATGGCTACACCTTC
CDR3: CASSPRTGQNYGYTF

size: -
D: TRBD1
V: TRBV4-1
J: TRBJ2-6
DNA: TGCGCCAGCAGCCAGGAGGGACAGGGGGCGTTTGGGGCCAACGTCCTGACTTTC
CDR3: CASSQEGQGAFGANVLTF

size: -
D: -
V: TRBV7-6
J: TRBJ2-1
DNA: TGTGCAACAGGGTGGGGCAATGAGCAGTTCTTC
CDR3: CATGWGNEQFF

size: -
D: TRBD2
V: TRBV5-1
J: TRBJ2-7
DNA: TGCGCCAGCAGCGGGGACTACTCCTACGAGCAGTACTTC
CDR3: CASSGDYSYEQYF

size: -
D: -
V: TRBV29-1
J: TRBJ1-1
DNA: TGCAGCGCCCTGGGGGGAACTGAAGCTTTCTTT
CDR3: CSALGGTEAFF

size: -
D: -
V: TRBV7-9
J: TRBJ2-1
DNA: TGTGCCAGCAGCTTTGTAAACAATGAGCAGTTCTTC
CDR3: CASSFVNNEQFF

size: -
D: TRBD1
V: TRBV20-1
J: TRBJ1-1
DNA: TGCAGTGCTAGACGCGGACAGGGCGCTTTCTTT
CDR3: CSARRGQGAFF

size: -
D: -
V: TRBV10-2
J: TRBJ2-5
DNA: TGCGCCAGCACCACCAGATACAGGGCACCCCAAGAGACCCAGTACTTC
CDR3: CASTTRYRAPQETQYF

size: -
D: TRBD2
V: TRBV5-4
J: TRBJ2-1
DNA: TGTGCCAGCAGCTCGGGACTAGCGGGGGGGCCAAGGGAGCAGTTCTTC
CDR3: CASSSGLAGGPREQFF

size: -
D: -
V: TRBV5-6
J: TRBJ1-2
DNA: TGTGCCAGCAGCTTGGGGTCACCGTCGCCGACTACGGACTATGGCTACACCTTC
CDR3: CASSLGSPSPTTDYGYTF

size: -
D: -
V: TRBV30
J: TRBJ1-2
DNA: TGTGCCTGGTTCACAGGCGGCTACACCTTC
CDR3: CAWFTGGYTF

size: -
D: -
V: TRBV6-1
J: TRBJ1-1
DNA: TGTGCCAGCAGTTACGGGACTGAAGCTTTCTTT
CDR3: CASSYGTEAFF

size: -
D: -
V: TRBV2
J: TRBJ1-2
DNA: TGTGCCAGCAGTGATGACAATCGGCCTCTCTATGGCTACACCTTC
CDR3: CASSDDNRPLYGYTF

size: -
D: -
V: TRBV13
J: TRBJ2-1
DNA: TGTGCCAGCAAGGGGGCCTACAATGAGCAGTTCTTC
CDR3: CASKGAYNEQFF

size: -
D: TRBD1
V: TRBV7-9
J: TRBJ2-5
DNA: TGTGCCAGCAGCGAGACAGGGGCCCAAGAGACCCAGTACTTC
CDR3: CASSETGAQETQYF

size: -
D: -
V: TRBV6-1
J: TRBJ1-2
DNA: TGTGCCAGCAGTGCGACAGTGACCTCGGACTATGGCTACACCTTC
CDR3: CASSATVTSDYGYTF

size: -
D: TRBD2
V: TRBV7-9
J: TRBJ2-7
DNA: TGTGCCAGCAGCCCTATAGCGGGGAACTCCTACGAGCAGTACTTC
CDR3: CASSPIAGNSYEQYF

size: few
D: -
V: TRBV10-2
J: TRBJ2-7
DNA: TGCGCCAGCAGTGGGGATGAACGGGGTTACGAGCAGTACTTC
CDR3: CASSGDERGYEQYF

size: -
D: -
V: TRBV5-1
J: TRBJ2-7
DNA: TGCGCCAGCAGCTTGAAACAGGATCTCTACGAGCAGTACTTC
CDR3: CASSLKQDLYEQYF

size: -
D: TRBD1
V: TRBV7-6
J: TRBJ2-7
DNA: TGTGCCAGCAGCCGGGACAGGGGTTACGAGCAGTACTTC
CDR3: CASSRDRGYEQYF

size: -
D: -
V: TRBV5-1
J: TRBJ2-2
DNA: TGCGCCAGCAGCTTGCCAATAAACCAGAACACCGGGGAGCTGTTTTTT
CDR3: CASSLPINQNTGELFF

size: -
D: -
V: TRBV7-9
J: TRBJ2-1
DNA: TGTGCCAGCGCCCAGTTGTTTGAGCAGTTCTTC
CDR3: CASAQLFEQFF

size: -
D: TRBD1
V: TRBV5-1
J: TRBJ1-2
DNA: TGCGCCAGCAGCTTGGAGGGGGCAATTTATGGCTACACCTTC
CDR3: CASSLEGAIYGYTF